This TCR beta chain was identified during a study of blood T cell repertoires in COVID-19. Overall study context: Sources were T cells, B-cell-depleted T cells, or PBMCs; the material itself was cDNA or gDNA.

Only in-frame clones appear in the TCRdb table, and some are missing; sequencing was by immunoSEQ multiplex PCR. The sample holds under 250,000 clones, more than 70% seen once. V gave up 4 bases and J gave up 9 bases; unmatched junction bases: 9. Germline CDR1 MGHRA, CDR2 YSYEKL. The CDR3 spans 17 residues. The TCR sequence derives from a man aged 50-60 years with active or convalescent COVID-19. The sample consisted of peripheral blood. The rearrangement uses TRBV4-1 and TRBJ2-1; 16 bases line up with TRBD2. CDR3 loop: CASSRDAGTSGGGEQFF. CDR3 sequence (DNA): TGCGCCAGCAGCCGCGATGCCGGGACTAGCGGGGGGGGTGAGCAGTTCTTC.